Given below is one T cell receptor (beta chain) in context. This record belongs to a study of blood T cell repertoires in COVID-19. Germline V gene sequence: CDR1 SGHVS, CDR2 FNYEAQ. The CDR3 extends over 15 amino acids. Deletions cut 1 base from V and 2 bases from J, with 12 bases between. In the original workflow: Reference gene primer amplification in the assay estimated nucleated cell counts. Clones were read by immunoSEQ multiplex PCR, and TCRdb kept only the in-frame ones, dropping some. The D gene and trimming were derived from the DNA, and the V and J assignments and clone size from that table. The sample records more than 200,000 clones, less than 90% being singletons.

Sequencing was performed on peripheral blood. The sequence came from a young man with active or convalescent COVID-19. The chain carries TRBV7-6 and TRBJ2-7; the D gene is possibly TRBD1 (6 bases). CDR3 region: CASSLGSDRTYEQYF. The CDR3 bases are TGTGCCAGCAGCTTAGGCTCGGACAGAACCTACGAGCAGTACTTC.